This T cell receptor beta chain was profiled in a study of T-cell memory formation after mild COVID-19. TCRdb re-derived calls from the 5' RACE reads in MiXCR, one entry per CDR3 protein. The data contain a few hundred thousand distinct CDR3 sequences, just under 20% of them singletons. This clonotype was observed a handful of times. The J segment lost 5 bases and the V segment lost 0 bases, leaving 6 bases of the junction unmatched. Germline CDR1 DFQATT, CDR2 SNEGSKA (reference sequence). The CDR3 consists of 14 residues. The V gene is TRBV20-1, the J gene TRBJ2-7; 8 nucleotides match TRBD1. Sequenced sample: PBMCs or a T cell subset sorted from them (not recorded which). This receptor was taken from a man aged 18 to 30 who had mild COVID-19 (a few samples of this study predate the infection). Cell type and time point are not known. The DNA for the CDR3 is TGCAGTGCTAGAGATCTAGGACAGGGTAACGAGCAGTACTTC. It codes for CSARDLGQGNEQYF.